Described below is a single T cell receptor beta chain sequence and its context. TCRdb's table, derived via immunoSEQ multiplex PCR, lists solely in-frame clones and lacks some. The sample has 80,000 or so clones, 80% to 85% seen once. The data stem from a study of blood T cell repertoires in COVID-19. Looking at the study overall: Sites across the United States, Italy and Spain contributed samples from acute and convalescent COVID-19.

The CDR3 loop spans 13 amino acids. V lost 4 bases to trimming and J lost 6 bases, with 12 bases between them. The V gene's germline CDR1 is ENHRY and CDR2 SYGVKD. Material: peripheral blood. The chain uses TRBV10-3 and TRBJ1-1, with D perhaps matching TRBD1 (6 bases). The receptor was isolated from a woman aged 70 to 79 with acute or convalescent COVID-19. CDR3 sequence reads: CAISGGGHPEAFF. The CDR3 DNA reads TGTGCCATCAGTGGCGGGGGACATCCTGAAGCTTTCTTT.